This TCR beta chain was recovered during a study of blood T cell repertoires in COVID-19. Study in general: There were acute and convalescent COVID-19 samples, and they came from the United States, Italy and Spain. Sources were T cells, B-cell-depleted T cells, or PBMCs; the material itself was cDNA or gDNA.

This clone has a single count. Since a much larger clone is just one base distant, this may be a read error. Under the authors' procedure: Reference gene primer amplification gave estimated nucleated cell counts. Produced via immunoSEQ multiplex PCR; TCRdb's table is partial and in-frame only. The V and J calls and the clone size are those of that table, but D and trimming were determined from the DNA. The data hold fewer than 700,000 clones, with roughly 91% observed a single time. The V gene's germline CDR1 is SGHAT and CDR2 FQNNGV. This CDR3 region has 13 residues. V lost 3 bases, J lost 1 base, and 6 bases lay in between. A Seattle source enrolled patients during active infection and followed them longitudinally.

This TCR derives from a woman in her forties or fifties with COVID-19, enrolled during active disease. This chain joins TRBV11-2 and TRBJ1-1, with D maybe TRBD1 (5 bases). The material sequenced was peripheral blood. The CDR3 coding sequence is TGTGCCAGCAGCTTTACAGGGAACACTGAAGCTTTCTTT. This encodes CASSFTGNTEAFF.